This T cell receptor beta chain emerged from a study of blood T cell repertoires in COVID-19. The wider study: There were acute and convalescent COVID-19 samples, and they came from the United States, Italy and Spain. From T cells, B-cell-depleted T cells, or PBMCs came the material, which was cDNA or gDNA.

The germline gives CDR1 KGHSH, CDR2 LQKENI. V was clipped by 3 bases and J by 1 base, with 6 bases between them. This CDR3 is 14 amino acids long. In the source study's methods: Amplification of reference gene primers provided the estimated nucleated cell counts. Clones were read by immunoSEQ multiplex PCR, and TCRdb kept only the in-frame ones, dropping some. V and J calls and clone size follow that table, whereas D and trimming were derived from the DNA. The sample includes about 180,000 clones, about three quarters of them seen just once. Recruited during active infection, patients (from Seattle) were subsequently followed longitudinally. This clone came up a few times.

The sequenced material came from peripheral blood. The rearrangement uses TRBV18 and TRBJ2-2; D unclear. The clonotype originates from a woman aged 80 or over with COVID-19, enrolled during active disease. The CDR3 loop is CASSPPQNTGELFF. CDR3 coding DNA: TGTGCCAGCTCACCCCCACAGAACACCGGGGAGCTGTTTTTT.